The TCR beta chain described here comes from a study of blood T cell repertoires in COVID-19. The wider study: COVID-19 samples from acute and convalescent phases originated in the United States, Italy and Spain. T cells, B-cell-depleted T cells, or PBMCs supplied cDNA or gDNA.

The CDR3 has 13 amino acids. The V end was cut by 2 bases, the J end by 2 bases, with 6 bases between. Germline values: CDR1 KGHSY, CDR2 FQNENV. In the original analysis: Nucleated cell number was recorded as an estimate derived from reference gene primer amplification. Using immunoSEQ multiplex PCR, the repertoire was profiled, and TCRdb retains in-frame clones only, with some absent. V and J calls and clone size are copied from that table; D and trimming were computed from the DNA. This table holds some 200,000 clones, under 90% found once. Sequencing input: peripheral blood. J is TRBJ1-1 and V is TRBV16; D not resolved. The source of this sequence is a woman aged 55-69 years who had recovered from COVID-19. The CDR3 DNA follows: TGTGCCAGCAGCCAAACGGTCAACACTGAAGCTTTCTTT. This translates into CASSQTVNTEAFF.